Following are 8 T cell receptor beta chains from one sample sequenced in a study of Ad26.COV2.S vaccination and SARS-CoV-2 variants. As to treatment: around 19 received Ad26.COV2.S at low or high dose, single or two shots; roughly five received placebo; per-sample allocation not given. At day 63 after the first vaccine or placebo injection, samples were drawn. Sequencing used immunoSEQ multiplex PCR; TCRdb keeps in-frame clones, though not all of them. The sample holds about 410,000 clones, roughly 90% seen once. The sample here was peripheral blood, taken in a trial of Ad26.COV2.S vaccine versus placebo. These receptors were collected from a person aged 18-65 years who received the Ad26.COV2.S COVID-19 vaccine or a placebo.

The V gene is TRBV28, the J gene TRBJ2-7; the match to TRBD1 covers 7 bases. The germline CDR1 and CDR2 sequences are MDHEN and SYDVKM. The CDR3 contains 15 residues. J lost 3 bases, V lost 8 bases, and 13 bases had no gene match. The CDR3 protein is CASGNQGDLLYEQYF. The CDR3, as DNA: TGTGCCAGCGGCAATCAGGGGGACCTTCTCTACGAGCAGTACTTC.

In its sample, this clone was seen once. The chain carries TRBV9 and TRBJ2-1, with D perhaps matching TRBD1 (5 bases). V lost 0 bases and J lost 4, with 14 bases in between. This CDR3 region has 16 residues. Per the germline V gene, CDR1 is SGDLS and CDR2 is YYNGEE. This CDR3 is CASSVDATDGYNEQFF. The CDR3 nucleotides are TGTGCCAGCAGCGTAGACGCGACAGATGGGTACAATGAGCAGTTCTTC.

V and J are TRBV24-1 and TRBJ2-7, with D hard to call. The germline V gene encodes CDR1 KGHDR and CDR2 SFDVKD. V dropped 0 bases and J dropped 5 bases, with 10 bases sitting between them. The CDR3 has 14 residues. CDR3: CATSDLVRPHEQYF. The CDR3 DNA sequence: TGTGCCACCAGTGATTTGGTCCGCCCTCACGAGCAGTACTTC.

This clone has more than one count but fewer than ten. This sample includes further DNA sequences coding for the same CDR3. The gene calls are TRBV20-1 and TRBJ2-5; D unclear. V lost 6 bases and J 3 bases, leaving 8 bases between the germline ends. This CDR3 comprises 11 residues. The germline V gene has CDR1 DFQATT and CDR2 SNEGSKA (reference sequence). The CDR3 sequence: CSAIREETQYF. CDR3 nucleotide sequence: TGCAGTGCCATTAGAGAAGAGACCCAGTACTTC.

V usage is TRBV6-2 or TRBV6-3 and J usage is TRBJ2-3; no reliable D call. Germline V gene data show CDR1 as MNHEY and CDR2 as SVGEGT. The CDR3 runs 13 residues. V was pared by 2 bases and J by 4 bases, with 7 bases between. CDR3 region: CASSYGAADTQYF. For the CDR3, the DNA is TGTGCCAGCAGTTACGGTGCAGCAGATACGCAGTATTTT.

The chain recombines TRBV2 with TRBJ2-3; 9 bases align to TRBD2. The V gene's germline CDR1 is SNHLY and CDR2 FYNNEI. V lost 2 bases to trimming and J lost 3 bases; unmatched junction nucleotides: 3. The length of the CDR3 is 15 residues. The CDR3 region is CASSEWAGGTDTQYF. DNA of the CDR3: TGTGCCAGCAGTGAATGGGCGGGGGGGACAGATACGCAGTATTTT.

The V gene is TRBV3-1 (or the pseudogene TRBV3-2), the J gene TRBJ1-2; no definite D call. V was trimmed by 0 bases and J by 4 bases, leaving 6 bases between them. Germline CDR1 and CDR2: LGHDT and YNNKEL (reference sequence). The CDR3 is 13 amino acids. CDR3 in amino acids: CASSQEFSYGYTF. The CDR3 nucleotides are TGTGCCAGCAGCCAAGAGTTTAGCTATGGCTACACCTTC.

This clone came up a few times. The rearrangement uses TRBV4-3 and TRBJ1-6, with D perhaps matching TRBD1 (5 bases). CDR3 length: 17 amino acids. Trimming took off 0 bases at V and 2 bases at J, with 11 bases between the two ends. Germline values: CDR1 LGHNA, CDR2 YSLEER. The CDR3 loop is CASSQDLGDTYNSPLHF. The CDR3 DNA reads TGCGCCAGCAGCCAAGATCTAGGGGATACCTATAATTCACCCCTCCACTTT.